A selection of T cell receptor beta chains follows, all from one sample in a study of blood T cell repertoires in COVID-19. TCRdb's copy holds only in-frame clones and misses some; the assay was immunoSEQ multiplex PCR. The sample has about 410,000 clones, over 85% seen once. The sample comprised PBMCs or T cells enriched from blood (not recorded which). The receptors here all came from a woman aged 25 to 39 who had recovered from COVID-19. Each CDR3 is given with its conserved first and last residue. The D gene is left open where the match is weak. Some rows have no size entry. The others give once, few or many, or a class for an expanded clone.

V gene,J gene,D gene,clone size,CDR3 protein,CDR3 DNA
TRBV14,TRBJ2-5,TRBD2,.,CASSPLGAGGETQYF,TGTGCCAGCAGCCCCCTGGGAGCGGGAGGGGAGACCCAGTACTTC
TRBV7-6,TRBJ1-4,.,.,CASSLDSQPNEKLFF,TGTGCCAGCAGCTTAGATAGCCAGCCTAATGAAAAACTGTTTTTT
TRBV14,TRBJ2-2,TRBD2,.,CASSQDLGTSVPGELFF,TGTGCCAGCAGCCAAGATCTTGGGACTAGCGTACCCGGGGAGCTGTTTTTT
TRBV4-1,TRBJ1-2,TRBD1,few,CASSQEDRYGYTF,TGCGCCAGCAGCCAAGAGGACAGGTATGGCTACACCTTC
TRBV3-1/TRBV3-2,TRBJ2-1,TRBD1,.,CASSGWTGGDEQFF,TGTGCCAGCAGCGGTTGGACAGGGGGGGATGAGCAGTTCTTC
TRBV27,TRBJ1-1,.,.,CASSPLRVFGTEAFF,TGTGCCAGCAGTCCCCTCCGGGTTTTTGGCACTGAAGCTTTCTTT
TRBV6-1,TRBJ1-4,.,.,CASSELSWTDNEKLFF,TGTGCCAGCAGTGAGCTTTCCTGGACAGATAATGAAAAACTGTTTTTT
TRBV5-1,TRBJ1-1,.,.,CASSLEGRITEAFF,TGCGCCAGCAGCTTGGAGGGGAGGATTACTGAAGCTTTCTTT
TRBV3-1/TRBV3-2,TRBJ1-1,.,.,CASSQREGGGEAFF,TGTGCCAGCAGCCAAAGGGAGGGGGGAGGTGAAGCTTTCTTT
TRBV13,TRBJ2-1,.,once,CASSPQGVQQFF,TGTGCCAGCAGCCCCCAGGGTGTTCAGCAGTTCTTC
TRBV5-1,TRBJ1-1,.,once,CASVPGARGSTEAFF,TGCGCCAGCGTACCCGGAGCTCGGGGGAGTACTGAAGCTTTCTTT
TRBV6-5,TRBJ1-5,TRBD1,.,CASRKDRVRNQPQHF,TGTGCCAGCAGGAAGGACAGGGTGCGGAATCAGCCCCAGCATTTT
TRBV4-3,TRBJ1-1,TRBD1,.,CASSQAPVGGAGYTEAFF,TGCGCCAGCAGCCAAGCCCCGGTAGGGGGCGCCGGGTACACTGAAGCTTTCTTT
TRBV5-1,TRBJ2-1,.,.,CASSLELSYNEQFF,TGCGCCAGCAGCTTGGAACTGTCCTACAATGAGCAGTTCTTC
TRBV6-5,TRBJ1-1,TRBD1,.,CASSYRETGRTEAFF,TGTGCCAGCAGTTACCGAGAGACAGGGAGAACTGAAGCTTTCTTT
TRBV5-5,TRBJ1-1,.,once,CASSSEGWAEAFF,TGTGCCAGCAGCTCAGAGGGATGGGCTGAAGCTTTCTTT
TRBV11-2,TRBJ1-6,TRBD1,.,CASSLDPPGQARNSPLHF,TGTGCCAGCAGCTTAGATCCGCCCGGACAGGCCCGTAATTCACCCCTCCACTTT
TRBV10-3,TRBJ1-1,TRBD1,.,CAISESRDRAESAEAFF,TGTGCCATCAGTGAGTCCCGGGACAGGGCCGAGAGCGCTGAAGCTTTCTTT
TRBV3-1/TRBV3-2,TRBJ2-3,.,.,CASSQDWGERALRTDTQYF,TGTGCCAGCAGCCAAGATTGGGGAGAACGGGCCCTTCGCACAGATACGCAGTATTTT
TRBV28,TRBJ2-7,TRBD1,.,CASREGQGLSYEQYF,TGTGCCAGCAGAGAAGGACAGGGTCTCTCCTACGAGCAGTACTTC
TRBV3-1/TRBV3-2,TRBJ1-4,.,.,CASSHYSGVPNEKLFF,TGTGCCAGCAGCCACTACTCCGGGGTTCCTAATGAAAAACTGTTTTTT
TRBV18,TRBJ1-2,TRBD1,.,CASSRGTGEYTF,TGTGCCAGCTCCCGCGGGACAGGGGAATACACCTTC
TRBV5-6,TRBJ1-1,.,.,CASSPGGRVGTEAFF,TGTGCCAGCAGCCCGGGGGGTCGGGTTGGCACTGAAGCTTTCTTT
TRBV10-1,TRBJ1-5,.,.,CASSESSAAYSNQPQHF,TGCGCCAGCAGTGAGTCTAGCGCGGCCTATAGCAATCAGCCCCAGCATTTT
TRBV19,TRBJ2-7,TRBD1,.,CASRVTGTGQTYEQYF,TGTGCCAGTAGAGTAACCGGGACAGGACAAACCTACGAGCAGTACTTC
TRBV6-5,TRBJ1-1,.,.,CASCRVLTEAFF,TGTGCCAGTTGCAGGGTTCTCACTGAAGCTTTCTTT
TRBV3-1/TRBV3-2,TRBJ2-6,.,.,CASSPWLRGTDFSGANVLTF,TGTGCCAGCAGCCCTTGGTTACGGGGGACAGACTTCTCTGGGGCCAACGTCCTGACTTTC
TRBV7-9,TRBJ2-6,.,.,CASSLMSGGANVLTF,TGTGCCAGCAGCTTAATGAGCGGTGGGGCCAACGTCCTGACTTTC
TRBV5-1,TRBJ2-7,TRBD1,few,CASSTGTGPYEQYF,TGCGCCAGCAGCACCGGGACAGGGCCTTACGAGCAGTACTTC
TRBV7-8,TRBJ2-1,TRBD1,.,CASSPTRDRTYNEQFF,TGTGCCAGCAGTCCGACACGGGACAGGACCTACAATGAGCAGTTCTTC
TRBV7-8,TRBJ1-2,.,.,CASSPRVGSLGDGYTF,TGTGCCAGCAGCCCACGGGTGGGCTCACTCGGGGATGGCTACACCTTC
TRBV30,TRBJ2-6,.,.,CAWSTTGFPNVLTF,TGTGCCTGGAGTACCACAGGGTTTCCCAACGTCCTGACTTTC
TRBV12-5,TRBJ2-3,TRBD2,.,CASGSSRLAGAKGGSDTDTQYF,TGTGCTAGTGGTTCCTCCCGTCTAGCGGGAGCCAAGGGGGGGTCCGACACAGATACGCAGTATTTT
TRBV3-1/TRBV3-2,TRBJ2-4,TRBD1,.,CASSRGTGGNIQYF,TGTGCCAGCAGCCGGGGAACAGGGGGAAACATTCAGTACTTC
TRBV27,TRBJ2-4,.,.,CASSLRGGRQNIQYF,TGTGCCAGCAGTTTACGAGGTGGGAGGCAAAACATTCAGTACTTC
TRBV19,TRBJ1-5,.,.,CASSIGNQPQHF,TGTGCCAGTAGTATCGGCAATCAGCCCCAGCATTTT
TRBV3-1/TRBV3-2,TRBJ1-2,TRBD1,.,CASSVHGQGTWGYTF,TGTGCCAGCAGCGTTCACGGACAGGGAACGTGGGGCTACACCTTC
TRBV7-2,TRBJ1-2,.,.,CASSNPQGSGYTF,TGTGCCAGCAGCAATCCTCAGGGATCCGGCTACACCTTC
TRBV9,TRBJ1-4,TRBD1,.,CASSADGTGREKLFF,TGTGCCAGCAGCGCCGACGGGACAGGGCGCGAAAAACTGTTTTTT
TRBV5-6,TRBJ2-1,.,.,CASSFDNSYNEQFF,TGTGCCAGCAGCTTCGACAACTCCTACAATGAGCAGTTCTTC
TRBV4-2,TRBJ2-1,.,.,CASSQGSQRLRGNEQFF,TGTGCCAGCAGCCAAGGGTCCCAGCGCCTAAGGGGCAATGAGCAGTTCTTC
TRBV2,TRBJ1-5,.,.,CASSGRGGLNQPQHF,TGTGCCAGCAGTGGGCGCGGGGGCCTCAATCAGCCCCAGCATTTT
TRBV19,TRBJ1-1,TRBD1,.,CASSIGGTGGTEAFF,TGTGCCAGTAGTATAGGAGGGACAGGGGGCACTGAAGCTTTCTTT
TRBV9,TRBJ2-2,TRBD2,few,CASSLRTSGRQAGELFF,TGTGCCAGCAGCCTAAGGACTAGCGGGAGGCAAGCCGGGGAGCTGTTTTTT
TRBV24-1,TRBJ1-2,TRBD1,.,CATSDRDRAYGYTF,TGTGCCACCAGTGACAGGGACAGGGCCTATGGCTACACCTTC
TRBV27,TRBJ2-7,TRBD2,.,CASSLYPGRGGEQYF,TGTGCCAGCAGTTTATATCCCGGGAGGGGGGGGGAGCAGTACTTC
TRBV18,TRBJ2-7,.,.,CASSPGTGRSYEQYF,TGTGCCAGCTCACCGGGCACAGGGCGATCCTACGAGCAGTACTTC
TRBV7-3,TRBJ2-3,TRBD2,.,CASSPGLASDTQYF,TGTGCCAGCAGCCCTGGACTAGCTTCAGATACGCAGTATTTT
TRBV28,TRBJ1-2,.,once,CASSPTGQGYTF,TGTGCCAGCAGTCCTACAGGGCAGGGCTACACCTTC
TRBV12-5,TRBJ1-1,.,.,CASGTMTEAFF,TGTGCTAGTGGAACTATGACTGAAGCTTTCTTT
TRBV28,TRBJ2-1,.,many,CASSSTSSVEQFF,TGTGCCAGCAGCTCAACTAGTTCGGTTGAGCAGTTCTTC
TRBV11-2,TRBJ2-1,.,.,CASSRSGTSYNEQFF,TGTGCCAGCAGCCGCAGCGGTACCTCCTACAATGAGCAGTTCTTC
TRBV27,TRBJ2-5,TRBD2,.,CASRGLAGVPGAQYF,TGTGCCAGCAGGGGACTAGCGGGGGTCCCGGGGGCCCAGTACTTC
TRBV4-1,TRBJ1-6,.,.,CASSQDLHSPLHF,TGCGCCAGCAGCCAAGACCTCCATTCACCCCTCCACTTT
TRBV27,TRBJ2-5,TRBD1,.,CASSLYRGPRYHETQYF,TGTGCCAGCAGCCTATACAGGGGGCCTCGATACCACGAGACCCAGTACTTC
TRBV7-3,TRBJ1-1,TRBD1,.,CASSLTGQTWNTEAFF,TGTGCCAGCAGCTTAACGGGACAGACTTGGAACACTGAAGCTTTCTTT
TRBV5-6,TRBJ2-7,TRBD2,.,CASSFGTSGGYEQYF,TGTGCCAGCAGCTTCGGGACTAGCGGGGGTTACGAGCAGTACTTC
TRBV19,TRBJ1-1,.,.,CASSTPGNREAAFF,TGTGCCAGTAGTACCCCGGGGAACAGGGAAGCGGCTTTCTTT
TRBV6-5,TRBJ2-5,.,.,CASSRNGGVQETQYF,TGTGCCAGCAGTCGAAACGGGGGAGTACAAGAGACCCAGTACTTC
TRBV5-1,TRBJ2-3,.,.,CASSLGLVGDTQYF,TGCGCCAGCAGCTTGGGACTAGTCGGGGATACGCAGTATTTT